Below, 21 T cell receptor beta chains from the same sample are listed, as sequenced in a study of OX40 agonist ivuxolimab in advanced cancers. The library was built by means of the immunoSEQ multiplex PCR assay. The immuneACCESS repertoire file appears here via TCRdb, limited to in-frame rearrangements. These files lack a portion of the clones; in checked studies, under half of the deficit traces to unresolved V genes, and the cause of the others is not known. A total of more than 9,000 clones appear in this sample, less than 80% of them only once. The ten biggest clones cover about a fifth of the sample. Sequencing was performed on CD4+ or CD8+ T cells sorted from blood, taken in a trial of the OX40 agonist ivuxolimab. The receptor source for this set is an adult with an advanced solid tumor such as melanoma, head and neck, liver or kidney cancer.

The table lists this clone with a few counts. V is TRBV14 and J is TRBJ1-6, with D possibly TRBD1 on 6 matching bases. The germline V gene encodes CDR1 SGHDN and CDR2 FVKESK. CDR3 length equals 12 residues. V was cut by 5 bases and J by 10 bases, with 9 bases left in between. CDR3 bases: TGTGCCAGCAGCGGCAGGGGCTCACCCCTCCACTTT. This encodes CASSGRGSPLHF.

This clone has only one observation. The chain carries TRBV18 and TRBJ2-4, with 8 bases aligning to TRBD1. V lost 0 bases to trimming and J lost 0 bases; unmatched junction nucleotides: 19. The CDR3 is made up of 22 amino acids. Germline V gene lookup returns CDR1 KGHSH and CDR2 LQKENI. CDR3 sequence reads: CASSPPVGRGTGDFLAKNIQYF. The CDR3 DNA follows: TGTGCCAGCTCACCACCGGTGGGACGCGGGACAGGCGACTTTCTAGCCAAAAACATTCAGTACTTC. The whole variable domain, remainder taken from reference TRBV18 and TRBJ2-4, is NAGVMQNPRHLVRRRGQEARLRCSPMKGHSHVYWYRQLPEEGLKFMVYLQKENIIDESGMPKERFSAEFPKEGPSILRIQQVVRGDSAAYFCASSPPVGRGTGDFLAKNIQYFGAGTRLSVL.

This sequence joins TRBV6-6 and TRBJ1-2; TRBD1 matches 7 bases. Germline V gene data show CDR1 as MNHNY and CDR2 as SVGAGI (reference sequence). Trimming removed 6 bases from V and 2 bases from J; junction bases left unmatched: 6. This CDR3 has 14 residues. The CDR3 DNA reads TGTGCCAGCAGCCGGGACAGCGAAAACTATGGCTACACCTTC. Protein product: CASSRDSENYGYTF.

The chain has TRBV9 and TRBJ2-5; 7 bases match TRBD2. V lost 2 bases to trimming and J lost 5 bases; unmatched junction nucleotides: 12. Germline V CDR1 and CDR2: SGDLS, YYNGEE. The CDR3 spans 16 residues. The CDR3 is CASSVVGLADKETQYF. The CDR3 DNA reads TGTGCCAGCAGCGTCGTGGGGCTAGCGGACAAGGAGACCCAGTACTTC.

J is TRBJ2-3 and V is TRBV11-1; TRBD2 is a possible D gene (6 bases). Germline loops: CDR1 SGHAT, CDR2 FQDESV (reference sequence). V was cut by 6 bases and J by 4 bases, with 17 bases left in between. The CDR3 runs 15 residues. The chain's CDR3 is CASSVDGGLADTQYF. CDR3 nucleotides: TGTGCCAGCAGTGTAGACGGGGGATTAGCAGATACGCAGTATTTT.

The rearrangement links TRBV6-9 to TRBJ2-1, with unresolved D. This CDR3 contains 14 residues. V lost 10 bases to trimming and J lost 2 bases, with 15 bases between them. CDR1 is MNHGY, CDR2 SVAAGI, per germline. The DNA of the CDR3 is TGTGCCATCCAGGCGCCCTGCACCTACAATGAGCAGTTCTTC. Translation: CAIQAPCTYNEQFF.

In its sample, this clone was seen once. The rearrangement links TRBV7-6 to TRBJ2-1; D call uncertain. Trimming took 1 base from V and 6 from J, leaving 7 bases between them. Per germline, CDR1 SGHVS and CDR2 FNYEAQ. The CDR3 length is 13 residues. CDR3 protein: CASSLEQSNEQFF. Here the CDR3 DNA reads TGTGCCAGCAGCTTAGAACAGTCCAATGAGCAGTTCTTC.

V and J are TRBV30 and TRBJ1-2; D ambiguous. Trimming pared 5 bases from V and 4 bases from J, leaving 14 bases between. The CDR3 runs to 13 residues. Per germline, CDR1 GTSNPN and CDR2 SVGIG (reference sequence). The CDR3 region is CAWGRPSGYGYTF. The CDR3 nucleotides read TGTGCCTGGGGACGACCTTCTGGCTATGGCTACACCTTC.

V and J are TRBV5-6 and TRBJ2-3, with D possibly TRBD1 on 6 matching bases. The CDR3 contains 15 residues. Germline V gene lookup returns CDR1 SGHDT and CDR2 YYEEEE. Trimming pared 4 bases from V and 4 bases from J, leaving 16 bases between. The CDR3 bases are TGTGCCAGCAGCGCGAATAGTGCAGGGGCAGATACGCAGTATTTT. It encodes CASSANSAGADTQYF.

The chain employs TRBV27 and TRBJ2-5, with D uncertain. Trimming left V 5 bases short and J 1 base short, with 8 bases between. Germline V gene data show CDR1 as MNHEY and CDR2 as SMNVEV (reference sequence). This CDR3 comprises 13 residues. CDR3 amino acids: CASSLVLQETQYF. The CDR3 coding sequence is TGTGCCAGCAGTCTGGTGCTCCAAGAGACCCAGTACTTC.

The chain joins TRBV5-4 to TRBJ2-5, with D perhaps TRBD2 (5 bases). CDR1 and CDR2 from the germline V gene are SGHNT and YYREEE (reference sequence). The CDR3 length is 13 residues. The germline V and J ends were trimmed by 4 bases and 6 bases, with 13 bases remaining between them. The CDR3 coding sequence is TGTGCCAGCAGCCACCCGGACGGGAAGACCCAGTACTTC. Protein product: CASSHPDGKTQYF.

Only one count was recorded for this clone. The rearrangement joins TRBV4-3 to TRBJ1-4, with D perhaps matching TRBD1 (5 bases). This CDR3 has 15 residues. Germline CDR1 is LGHNA and CDR2 is YSLEER. V was cut by 1 base and J by 3 bases, with 9 bases left in between. As DNA, the CDR3 is TGCGCCAGCAGCCAAGGGGGGGGATCTAATGAAAAACTGTTTTTT. It yields the protein CASSQGGGSNEKLFF.

This chain joins TRBV6-5 and TRBJ2-1; no clear D gene. The V end was cut by 0 bases, the J end by 0 bases, with 9 bases between. Germline V lookup: CDR1 MNHEY, CDR2 SVGAGI. The CDR3 sequence is 16 residues long. The CDR3 DNA follows: TGTGCCAGCAGTTACTCAGGTTCTTCCTCCTACAATGAGCAGTTCTTC. Encoded protein: CASSYSGSSSYNEQFF.

This clone was detected only a few times. The chain uses TRBV7-9 and TRBJ1-2, with D possibly being TRBD1 (5 bases). In germline, CDR1 is SEHNR, CDR2 FQNEAQ (reference sequence). This CDR3 comprises 15 residues. Trimming took 7 bases from V and 8 from J, leaving 23 bases between them. For the CDR3, the DNA is TGTGCCAGCATCCCGGACTGGGAAGGGGTCGGAGGCTACACCTTC. Translating gives CASIPDWEGVGGYTF.

CDR3 nucleotides: TGTGCCAGCCCTCGAGGGACCCAGTACTTC. This gives the protein CASPRGTQYF. The V gene is TRBV4-2, the J gene TRBJ2-5; D unresolved. Trimming took 8 bases from V and 7 from J, leaving 8 bases between them. CDR1 LGHNA and CDR2 YNFKEQ come from the germline V gene. This CDR3 has 10 amino acids.

This chain joins TRBV7-9 and TRBJ2-7; no reliable D call. Trimming stripped 1 base from V and 5 bases from J, with 12 bases between. This CDR3 has 14 residues. Per germline, CDR1 SEHNR and CDR2 FQNEAQ (reference sequence). CDR3 nucleotide sequence: TGTGCCAGCAGCTTAGTTGACCCTCTTAACGAGCAGTACTTC. Protein product: CASSLVDPLNEQYF.

By sample share, this clone is large (0.1 to 1%). This chain joins TRBV7-8 and TRBJ2-7, with D unclear. This CDR3 comprises 15 residues. Deletions cut 6 bases from V and 3 bases from J, with 18 bases between. Germline CDR1 SGHVS, CDR2 FQNEAQ. The CDR3 region has the DNA TGTGCCAGCAGTCTCGATGAGAAGACTCGCTACGAGCAGTACTTC. Amino acids: CASSLDEKTRYEQYF.

This chain joins TRBV9 and TRBJ1-2; D uncertain. This CDR3 comprises 11 residues. V shed 4 bases and J shed 7 bases, with 8 bases lying between them. CDR1 and CDR2 from the germline V gene are SGDLS and YYNGEE. The CDR3 nucleotides are TGTGCCAGCAGCCCTGGGGTTGGCTACACCTTC. Amino acids: CASSPGVGYTF.

The CDR3 is CASSVGGTGSYEQYF. DNA of the CDR3: TGTGCCAGCAGCGTAGGCGGGACAGGCTCATACGAGCAGTACTTC. This rearrangement joins TRBV9 to TRBJ2-7, with 8 nucleotides matching TRBD1. Germline V gene sequence: CDR1 SGDLS, CDR2 YYNGEE. This CDR3 is 15 amino acids long. V lost 0 bases to trimming and J lost 4 bases; unmatched junction nucleotides: 6.

The rearrangement links TRBV13 to TRBJ2-3; D is unresolved. The CDR3 is 13 residues long. Deletions cut 2 bases from V and 0 bases from J, with 3 bases between. In germline, CDR1 is PRHDT, CDR2 FYEKMQ (reference sequence). CDR3 nucleotide sequence: TGTGCCAGCAGCTTACCCAGCACAGATACGCAGTATTTT. It is translated as CASSLPSTDTQYF. The variable domain in full, completed from reference TRBV13 and TRBJ2-3, reads AAGVIQSPRHLIKEKRETATLKCYPIPRHDTVYWYQQGPGQDPQFLISFYEKMQSDKGSIPDRFSAQQFSDYHSELNMSSLELGDSALYFCASSLPSTDTQYFGPGTRLTVL.

This chain joins TRBV28 and TRBJ2-3; 7 positions match TRBD1. With 6 bases clipped from V and 2 bases from J, the junction kept 11 bases outside the gene matches. The germline V gene encodes CDR1 MDHEN and CDR2 SYDVKM. CDR3 length: 16 residues. The CDR3 reads CASSDRDRLDTDTQYF. As DNA, the CDR3 is TGTGCCAGCAGCGACAGGGACCGCCTGGACACAGATACGCAGTATTTT.